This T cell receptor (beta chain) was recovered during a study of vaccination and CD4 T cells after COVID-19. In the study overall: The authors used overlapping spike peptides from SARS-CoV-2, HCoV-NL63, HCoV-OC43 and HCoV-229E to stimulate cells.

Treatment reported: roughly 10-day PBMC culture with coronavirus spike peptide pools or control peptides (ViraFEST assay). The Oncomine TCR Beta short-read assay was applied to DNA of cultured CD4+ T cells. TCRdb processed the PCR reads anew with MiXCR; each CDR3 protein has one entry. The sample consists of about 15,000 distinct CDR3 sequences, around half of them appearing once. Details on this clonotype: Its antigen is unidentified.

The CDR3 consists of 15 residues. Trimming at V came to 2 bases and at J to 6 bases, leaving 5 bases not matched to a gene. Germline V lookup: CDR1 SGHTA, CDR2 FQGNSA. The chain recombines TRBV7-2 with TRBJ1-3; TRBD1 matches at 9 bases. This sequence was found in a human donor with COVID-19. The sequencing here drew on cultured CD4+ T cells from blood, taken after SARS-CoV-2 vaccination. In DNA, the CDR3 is TGTGCCAGCAGCTTAACCCGGACAGGGGAAAACACCATATATTTT. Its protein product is CASSLTRTGENTIYF.